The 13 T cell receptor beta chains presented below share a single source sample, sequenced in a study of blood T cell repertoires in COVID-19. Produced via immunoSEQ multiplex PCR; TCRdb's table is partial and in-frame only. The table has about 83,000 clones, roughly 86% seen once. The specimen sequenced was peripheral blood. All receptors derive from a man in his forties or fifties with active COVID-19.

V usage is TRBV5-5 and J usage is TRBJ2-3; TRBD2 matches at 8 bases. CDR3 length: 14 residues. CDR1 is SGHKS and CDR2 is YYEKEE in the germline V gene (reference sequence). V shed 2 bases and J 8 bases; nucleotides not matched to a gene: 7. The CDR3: CASSFGRGDVTQYF. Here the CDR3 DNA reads TGTGCCAGCAGCTTCGGGAGGGGGGACGTTACGCAGTATTTT.

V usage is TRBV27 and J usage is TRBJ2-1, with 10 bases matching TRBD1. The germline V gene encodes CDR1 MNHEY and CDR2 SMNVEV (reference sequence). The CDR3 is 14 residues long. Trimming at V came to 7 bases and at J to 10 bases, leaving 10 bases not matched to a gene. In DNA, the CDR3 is TGTGCCAGCAAGAGGACAGGGGGGATCTCGGAGCAGTTCTTC. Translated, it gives CASKRTGGISEQFF.

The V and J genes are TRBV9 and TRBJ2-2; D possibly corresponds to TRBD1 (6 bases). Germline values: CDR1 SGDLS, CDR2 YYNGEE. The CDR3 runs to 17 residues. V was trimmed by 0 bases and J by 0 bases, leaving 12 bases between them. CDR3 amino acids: CASSVEGRGPNTGELFF. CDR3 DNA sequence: TGTGCCAGCAGCGTAGAAGGCAGGGGTCCGAACACCGGGGAGCTGTTTTTT.

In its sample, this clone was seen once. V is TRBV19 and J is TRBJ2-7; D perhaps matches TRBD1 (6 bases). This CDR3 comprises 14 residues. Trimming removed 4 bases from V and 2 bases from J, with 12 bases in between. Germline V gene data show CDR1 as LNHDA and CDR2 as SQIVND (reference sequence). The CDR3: CASSTGDTTYEQYF. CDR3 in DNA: TGTGCCAGTAGTACCGGGGACACTACCTACGAGCAGTACTTC.

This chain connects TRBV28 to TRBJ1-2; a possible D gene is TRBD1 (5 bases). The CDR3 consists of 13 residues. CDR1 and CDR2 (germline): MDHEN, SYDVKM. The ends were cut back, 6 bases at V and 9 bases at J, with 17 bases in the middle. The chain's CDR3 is CASSPVGLGSYTF. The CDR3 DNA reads TGTGCCAGCAGCCCGGTGGGGCTGGGAAGCTACACCTTC.

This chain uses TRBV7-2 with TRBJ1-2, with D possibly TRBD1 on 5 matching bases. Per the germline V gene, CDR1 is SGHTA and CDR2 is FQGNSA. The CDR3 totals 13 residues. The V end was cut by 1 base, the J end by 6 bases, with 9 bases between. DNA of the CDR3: TGTGCCAGCAGCTTAGAGAAGGGGCATGGCTACACCTTC. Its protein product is CASSLEKGHGYTF.

The CDR3 coding sequence is TGTGCCAGCAGTAGCGAGCTGAGCACAGATACGCAGTATTTT. Its translation is CASSSELSTDTQYF. The V and J genes are TRBV2 and TRBJ2-3; D is ambiguous. V was cut by 5 bases and J by 0 bases, with 9 bases left in between. Germline V gene sequence: CDR1 SNHLY, CDR2 FYNNEI. The CDR3 contains 14 residues.

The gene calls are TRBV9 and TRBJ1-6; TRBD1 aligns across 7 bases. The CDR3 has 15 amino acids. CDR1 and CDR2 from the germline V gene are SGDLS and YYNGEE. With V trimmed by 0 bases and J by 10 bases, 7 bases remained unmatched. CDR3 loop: CASSVAARGDSPLHF. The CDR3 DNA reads TGTGCCAGCAGCGTAGCGGCCAGGGGGGACTCACCCCTCCACTTT.

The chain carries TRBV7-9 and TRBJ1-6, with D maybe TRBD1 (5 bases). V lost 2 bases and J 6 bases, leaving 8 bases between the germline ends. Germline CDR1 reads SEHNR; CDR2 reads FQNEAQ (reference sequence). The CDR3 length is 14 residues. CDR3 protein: CASSLPGINSPLHF. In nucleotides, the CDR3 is TGTGCCAGCAGCTTACCAGGGATTAATTCACCCCTCCACTTT. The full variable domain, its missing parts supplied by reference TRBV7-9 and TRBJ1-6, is DTGVSQNPRHKITKRGQNVTFRCDPISEHNRLYWYRQTLGQGPEFLTYFQNEAQLEKSRLLSDRFSAERPKGSFSTLEIQRTEQGDSAMYLCASSLPGINSPLHFGNGTRLTVT.

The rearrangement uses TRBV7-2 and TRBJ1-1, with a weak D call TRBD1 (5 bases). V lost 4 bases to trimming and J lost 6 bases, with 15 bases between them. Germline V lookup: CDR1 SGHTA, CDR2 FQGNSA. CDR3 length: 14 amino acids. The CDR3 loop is CASSYLQVSAEAFF. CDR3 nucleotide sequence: TGTGCCAGCAGCTACCTACAGGTGTCGGCTGAAGCTTTCTTT.

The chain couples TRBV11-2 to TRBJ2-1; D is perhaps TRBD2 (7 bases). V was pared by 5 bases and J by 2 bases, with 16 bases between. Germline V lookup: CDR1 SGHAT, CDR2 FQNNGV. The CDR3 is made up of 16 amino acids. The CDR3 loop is CASSTGGGGTYNEQFF. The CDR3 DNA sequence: TGTGCCAGCAGCACCGGCGGCGGGGGCACCTACAATGAGCAGTTCTTC.

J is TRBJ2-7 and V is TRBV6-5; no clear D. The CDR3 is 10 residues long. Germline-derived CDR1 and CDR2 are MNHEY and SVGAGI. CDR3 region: CAIGAYEQYF. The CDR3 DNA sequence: TGTGCGATAGGAGCCTACGAGCAGTACTTC.

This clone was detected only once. The CDR3, as DNA: TGTGCCAGCAGTTTTCTCGGCGAGCAGTACTTC. It encodes CASSFLGEQYF. V is TRBV12-3 or TRBV12-4 and J is TRBJ2-7; no clear D gene. Trimming cost V 3 bases and J 6 bases, with 6 bases left between them. The CDR3 is made up of 11 amino acids.